This TCR beta chain was captured by sequencing in a study of human T cells and chemical hapten exposure (dated by TCRdb to the early 2020s). Describing the broader study: For sensitization, 2% DPC in acetone was applied to an approximately 2 cm by approximately 2 cm area of upper inner arm skin. Patients additionally received weekly therapeutic DPC doses to the scalp throughout the roughly 25-week study period. Patch testing was performed on the upper back with Finn chambers containing 0.01% DPC, and the patch tests were scored after 6 days according to International Contact Dermatitis Research Group standards. The mostly female patient cohort included alopecia areata with under or over 50% scalp involvement, alopecia totalis and alopecia universalis. The libraries were sequenced as a pool, and the TCR yield per sample differed mostly because of small variations in library volumes within the pool. In alopecia patients, the study followed how the peripheral blood TCR repertoire changed in vivo over primary and secondary sensitization to diphenylcyclopropenone (DPC), a hapten. Blood samples were taken from patients before sensitization (week 0) and then at 2, 6 and about 24 weeks after DPC sensitization. Blood for TCR sequencing was provided by twenty-nine alopecia patients at one to four time points (pre-sensitization, 2, 6 and 24 weeks). The research as a whole found: After repeated subsampling, the strength of the expansion versus patch-test correlation and the threshold at which it became significant changed. DPC sensitization did not change how many TCRs were above 1 in 1000 frequency, and no evidence was found of alterations in global repertoire structure. Patch test score correlated positively with the number of PT1 expanded TCRs, reaching significance at thresholds 8, 16 and 32 but not at 4. Significantly more large CDR3 similarity clusters were formed by expanded TCRs than by pre-sensitization or healthy control sets, consistent with antigen-driven responses. All patients had alopecia, a presumed autoimmune disease, so their immune response might differ from that of healthy individuals.

The library was built by means of RACE. Sequencing took place on a NextSeq 500. During library preparation, unique molecular identifiers were attached to individual cDNA molecules so that TCRs could be counted quantitatively and reproducibly. Both TCR alpha and TCR beta chains were sequenced from each blood RNA sample. Under the source paper's analysis protocol: A median of approximately 100,000 TCRs per sample was observed, with a range of 23,224 to 690,600. The Decombinator software suite was used to annotate V, J and CDR3 in the TCR reads. For the PS versus PT1 abundance plots, all samples were subsampled to the same number of TCRs (28,000). TCRs were defined as expanded if absent before sensitization and observed at least eight times at the 2-week time point. Using fastp at Q25 and MiXCR, TCRdb reprocessed the public reads and kept productive beta chains. Every entry covers one CDR3 protein and lists the most common genes and DNA from its rows. The V and J calls were not made by the authors but by TCRdb's processing. This sample holds approximately 82,000 distinct CDR3 sequences; 6.5% to 8% were observed only once. The top ten clonotypes cover 1.3% of the sample.

This clonotype has just a few counts. No cognate antigen has been identified for it. No per-base quality is available; no much larger clone lies one base away. This specimen's time point label, per the study, means: patch test 2, 6 weeks after DPC sensitization. Sample treatment or condition, as interpreted from the label and publication: therapeutic diphenylcyclopropenone sensitization with weekly scalp DPC. At every patch-test visit, the blood draw took place before the patch test was put on. Patients were considered eligible if aged 18 to 70, diagnosed with alopecia and deemed suitable for DPC therapy, and patients were excluded if pregnant. Total RNA was extracted from unfractionated whole blood collected in Tempus Blood RNA tubes. V is clipped by 2 bases and J by 5 bases, and the sequence between their germline boundaries is 9 bases long. Sequences LGHNA (CDR1) and YNFKEQ (CDR2) are obtained from the germline V gene. Counted from cysteine to phenylalanine, this CDR3 has 13 amino acids. The entry retains the CDR3 DNA only, 39 bases that are in frame from base 1.

The input for sequencing was whole blood, taken in connection with sensitization to the hapten diphenylcyclopropenone (DPC). The chain links TRBV4-2 with TRBJ1-1; TRBD1 might be the D gene, on 5 matching bases. The receptor's source is a woman aged 30 to 39 with alopecia areata. Some clones in this sample may be carry-over from other donors' samples. The CDR3 protein: CASSQLRGTEAFF. The nucleotide sequence reads TGTGCCAGCAGCCAATTGAGGGGAACTGAAGCTTTCTTT.